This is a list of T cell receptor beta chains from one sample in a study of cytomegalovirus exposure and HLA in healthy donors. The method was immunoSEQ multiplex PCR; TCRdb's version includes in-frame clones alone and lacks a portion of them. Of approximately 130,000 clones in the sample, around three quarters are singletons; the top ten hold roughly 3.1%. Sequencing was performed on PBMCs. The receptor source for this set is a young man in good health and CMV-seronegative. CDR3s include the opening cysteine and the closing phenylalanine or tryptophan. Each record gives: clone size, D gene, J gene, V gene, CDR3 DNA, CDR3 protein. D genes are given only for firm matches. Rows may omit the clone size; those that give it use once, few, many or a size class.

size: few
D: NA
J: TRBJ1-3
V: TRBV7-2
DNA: TGTGCCAGCAGCCGCGCCCCCTCTCCTATTCGAAACACCATATATTTT
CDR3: CASSRAPSPIRNTIYF

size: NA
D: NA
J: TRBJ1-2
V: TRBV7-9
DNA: TGTGCCAGCAGCTTATCAGGGGCGTCCCCTAATGGCTACACCTTC
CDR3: CASSLSGASPNGYTF

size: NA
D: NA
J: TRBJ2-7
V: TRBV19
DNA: TGTGCCACCGAATCGGGGGTGGGCTACGAGCAGTACTTC
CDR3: CATESGVGYEQYF

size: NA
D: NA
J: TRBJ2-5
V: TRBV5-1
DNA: TGCGCCAGCCGGGCGCGACTCGGGGATGGGGAGACCCAGTACTTC
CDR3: CASRARLGDGETQYF

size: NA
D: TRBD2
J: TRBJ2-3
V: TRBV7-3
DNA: TGTGCCAGCAGCTTAACGCAGACTAGCGATGTAGATACGCAGTATTTT
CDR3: CASSLTQTSDVDTQYF

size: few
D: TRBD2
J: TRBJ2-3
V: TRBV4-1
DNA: TGCGCCAGCAGCCATTGGACCGGGACTAGCGGTACAGATACGCAGTATTTT
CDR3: CASSHWTGTSGTDTQYF

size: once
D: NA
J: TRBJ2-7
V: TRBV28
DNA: TGTGCCAGCAGTTTACCCCCGAACAGTCGGGGTTACGAGCAGTACTTC
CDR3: CASSLPPNSRGYEQYF

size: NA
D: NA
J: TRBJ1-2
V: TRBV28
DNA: TGTGCCAGCAGTTTTTCGGGAATCTATGGCTACACCTTC
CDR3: CASSFSGIYGYTF

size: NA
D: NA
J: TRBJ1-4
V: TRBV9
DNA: TGTGCCAGCAGCCCCCGAGCGGCAGCCGCTCCCGCAAAACTGTTTTTT
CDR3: CASSPRAAAAPAKLFF

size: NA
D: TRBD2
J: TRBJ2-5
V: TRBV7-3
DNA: TGTGCCAGCAGCTTAATCAGCGGGGGGGCTCTAGAGACCCAGTACTTC
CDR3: CASSLISGGALETQYF

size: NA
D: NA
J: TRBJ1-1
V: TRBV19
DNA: TGTGCCAGTAGTATAGATAGGGGGGGCGATTCTGAAGCTTTCTTT
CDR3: CASSIDRGGDSEAFF

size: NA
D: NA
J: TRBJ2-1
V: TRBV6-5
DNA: TGTGCCAGCAACCTCGAGGCCAGCTCCTACAATGAGCAGTTCTTC
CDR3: CASNLEASSYNEQFF

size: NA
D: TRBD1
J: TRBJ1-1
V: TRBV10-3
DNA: TGTGCCATCAGTGGGGTGACAGGGGGGGCTGAAGCTTTCTTT
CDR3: CAISGVTGGAEAFF

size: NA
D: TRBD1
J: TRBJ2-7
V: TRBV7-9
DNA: TGTGCCAGCAGCTCCAGGGGGACAGTCTACGAGCAGTACTTC
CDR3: CASSSRGTVYEQYF

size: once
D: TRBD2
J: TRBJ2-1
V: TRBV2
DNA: TGTGCCAGCAGTAAGAGCGGGAGCTCCTACAATGAGCAGTTCTTC
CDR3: CASSKSGSSYNEQFF

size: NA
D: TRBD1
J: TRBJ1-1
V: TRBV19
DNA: TGTGCCAGTAGTATTTCGGCGGGGACAGAAAACACTGAAGCTTTCTTT
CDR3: CASSISAGTENTEAFF

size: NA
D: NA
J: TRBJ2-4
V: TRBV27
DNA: TGTGCCAGCAGTGTGGGACGAGGGGGAAACATTCAGTACTTC
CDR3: CASSVGRGGNIQYF

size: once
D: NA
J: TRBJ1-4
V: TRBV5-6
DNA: TGTGCCAGCAGCTTCGGGGCCGGGGGAAGTGAAAAACTGTTTTTT
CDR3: CASSFGAGGSEKLFF

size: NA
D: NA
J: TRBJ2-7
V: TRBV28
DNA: TGTGCCAGCAGTTTAAACGGCTACGAGCAGTACTTC
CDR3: CASSLNGYEQYF

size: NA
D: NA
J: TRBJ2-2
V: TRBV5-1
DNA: TGCGCCAGCAGCTTGGTCTCGGGGAACACCGGGGAGCTGTTTTTT
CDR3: CASSLVSGNTGELFF

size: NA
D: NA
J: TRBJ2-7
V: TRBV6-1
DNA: TGTGCCAGCAGGGGGAGTGGAGTTTCCTACGAGCAGTACTTC
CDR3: CASRGSGVSYEQYF

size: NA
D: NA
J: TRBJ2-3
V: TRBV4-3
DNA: TGCGCCAGCAGCCAAGCCCCTGCTGTCGGGGATACGCAGTATTTT
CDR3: CASSQAPAVGDTQYF

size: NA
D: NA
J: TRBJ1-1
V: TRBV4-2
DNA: TGTGCCAGCAGCCAAGATCCCGCCGGGGTCACTGAAGCTTTCTTT
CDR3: CASSQDPAGVTEAFF

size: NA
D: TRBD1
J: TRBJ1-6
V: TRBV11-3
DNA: TGTGCCAGCAGTTGGACAGGGGGTTCACCCCTCCACTTT
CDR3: CASSWTGGSPLHF

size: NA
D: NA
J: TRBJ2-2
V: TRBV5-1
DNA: TGCGCCACCTCCCCCGGGGGCGGGGAGCTGTTTTTT
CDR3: CATSPGGGELFF

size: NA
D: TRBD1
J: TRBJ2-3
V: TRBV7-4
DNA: TGTGCCAGCAGCCCGTGGACAGGGGAAACAGATACGCAGTATTTT
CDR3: CASSPWTGETDTQYF

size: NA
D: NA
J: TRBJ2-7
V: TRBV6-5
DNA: TGTGCCAGCAGTCAGGACACAAGGTTCTCCTACGAGCAGTACTTC
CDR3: CASSQDTRFSYEQYF

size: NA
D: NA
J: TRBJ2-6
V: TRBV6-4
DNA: TGTGCCAGCAGCGCGGGGGCTTTCTCTGGGGCCAACGTCCTGACTTTC
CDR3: CASSAGAFSGANVLTF

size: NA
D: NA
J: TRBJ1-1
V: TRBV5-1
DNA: TGCGCCAGCAGCTCCCATACGGGCCATACAGGTTCTGAAGCTTTCTTT
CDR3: CASSSHTGHTGSEAFF

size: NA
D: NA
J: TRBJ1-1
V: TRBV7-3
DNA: TGTGCCAGCAGCCCATCTATAGGAGGGAACACTGAAGCTTTCTTT
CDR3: CASSPSIGGNTEAFF

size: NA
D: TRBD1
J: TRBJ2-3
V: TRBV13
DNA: TGTGCCAGCAGCTTACCCAGGGGGCGAGGAGATACGCAGTATTTT
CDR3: CASSLPRGRGDTQYF

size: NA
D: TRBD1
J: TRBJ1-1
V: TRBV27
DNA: TGTGCCAGCAGTTCTGGGACAGGTCAAGGCGCATTT
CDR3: CASSSGTGQGAF

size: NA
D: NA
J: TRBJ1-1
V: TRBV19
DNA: TGTGCCAGTAGTATGCGAGGGTTGAACACTGAAGCTTTCTTT
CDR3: CASSMRGLNTEAFF

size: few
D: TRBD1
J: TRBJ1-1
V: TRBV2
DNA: TGTGCCAGCAAATACCGGACAGGGCGGGCCAACACTGAAGCTTTCTTT
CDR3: CASKYRTGRANTEAFF

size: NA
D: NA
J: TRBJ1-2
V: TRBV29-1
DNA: TGCAGCGTGGGACACAAAGGCTACACCTTC
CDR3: CSVGHKGYTF

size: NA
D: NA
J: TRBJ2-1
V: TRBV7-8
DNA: TGTGCCAGCAGACCCGAGGCGATTGGTGTATTTGCCTACAATGAGCAGTTCTTC
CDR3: CASRPEAIGVFAYNEQFF

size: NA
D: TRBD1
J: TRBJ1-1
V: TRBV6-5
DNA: TGTGCCAGCAGTTCCTCACAGGGGATAGGAGCTTTCTTT
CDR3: CASSSSQGIGAFF

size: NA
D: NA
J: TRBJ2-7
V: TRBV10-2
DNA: TGCGCCAGCAGTCTCAGTTCGTACGAGCAGTACTTC
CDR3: CASSLSSYEQYF

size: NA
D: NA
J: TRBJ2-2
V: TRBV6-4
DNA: TGTGCCAGCAGTCCCAGGGATCTCCCCGGGGAGCTGTTTTTT
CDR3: CASSPRDLPGELFF

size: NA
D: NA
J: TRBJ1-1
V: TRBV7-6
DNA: TGTGCCAGCAGCTTAGGACAGACGAACACTGAAGCTTTCTTT
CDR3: CASSLGQTNTEAFF

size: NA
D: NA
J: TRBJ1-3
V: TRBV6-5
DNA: TGTGCCAGCAGTCGACAGGACTGGAGGATAAACACCATATATTTT
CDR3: CASSRQDWRINTIYF

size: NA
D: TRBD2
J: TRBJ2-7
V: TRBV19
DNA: TGTGCCAGTAGTAACCCGGGACTAGCCACCTACGAGCAGTACTTC
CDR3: CASSNPGLATYEQYF